This is a list of T cell receptor beta chains from one sample in a study of a mutant IDH1 vaccine in newly diagnosed glioma. Generated by immunoSEQ multiplex PCR, the TCRdb table keeps only in-frame clones and is missing some. The sample lists more than 30,000 clones, about 90% occurring once. Their specific antigens are unknown. The sample in question was PBMCs, obtained from a glioma patient whose treatment included an IDH1 peptide vaccine. The receptors were gathered from a young man with glioma. Both conserved end residues are part of each CDR3. D genes are given only for firm matches. Expanded clones are given a class, and other clones once, few, many or no size at all.

. TRBD1 TRBJ2-5 TRBV4-2 TGTGCCAGCAGCCAAGGACAGGGGGCGGAGACCCAGTACTTC CASSQGQGAETQYF
. . TRBJ2-3 TRBV7-9 TGTGCCAGCAGTTTACAGACATTCAGCACAGATACGCAGTATTTT CASSLQTFSTDTQYF
. . TRBJ2-5 TRBV7-8 TGTGCCAGCAGCTTAGGACGGCAGCAAGAGACCCAGTACTTC CASSLGRQQETQYF
. TRBD1 TRBJ2-5 TRBV10-3 TGTGCCATTTCACAGGGGGCTGGGCAAGAGACCCAGTACTTC CAISQGAGQETQYF
. TRBD1 TRBJ1-1 TRBV5-6 TGTGCCAGCAGCTTAGATTGGACAGGGAACACTGAAGCTTTCTTT CASSLDWTGNTEAFF
. TRBD2 TRBJ2-7 TRBV14 TGTGCCAGCAGCCAAGTACCGGGAGGGCCCCACGAGCAGTACTTC CASSQVPGGPHEQYF
. . TRBJ1-4 TRBV7-9 TGTGCCAGCACCCGCGGGGGGACTAATGAAAAACTGTTTTTT CASTRGGTNEKLFF
. . TRBJ2-7 TRBV30 TGTGCCTGGCAGCGGAGGAGCTCCTACGAGCAGTACTTC CAWQRRSSYEQYF
. . TRBJ1-1 TRBV29-1 TGCAGCGTTGGGGGACACCTGAACACTGAAGCTTTCTTT CSVGGHLNTEAFF
. . TRBJ2-7 TRBV5-1 TGCGCCAGCAGCTTGGTAGCTGGCGGGAAGGTATACGAGCAGTACTTC CASSLVAGGKVYEQYF
. TRBD2 TRBJ2-2 TRBV4-3 TGCGCCAGCAGCCAAGATTTAGCGGGAAGGGGCACCGGGGAGCTGTTTTTT CASSQDLAGRGTGELFF
. TRBD2 TRBJ2-3 TRBV30 TGTGGGAGCGGGAGGGACACAGATACGCAGTATTTT CGSGRDTDTQYF
. . TRBJ1-2 TRBV5-1 TGCGCCAGCAGCTTGGTCGCTAGGTCTGACTATGGCTACACCTTC CASSLVARSDYGYTF
. TRBD1 TRBJ2-2 TRBV4-3 TGCGCCAGCAGCCAGTCTCAGGGGGCGAGCGGGGAGCTGTTTTTT CASSQSQGASGELFF
. . TRBJ1-6 TRBV30 TGTGCCTGGAGTTGGGTACGGGGGAATAATTCACCCCTCCACTTT CAWSWVRGNNSPLHF
. TRBD1 TRBJ2-4 TRBV30 TGTGCCTGGCAGGGGGCGGGCTTAGCCAAAAACATTCAGTACTTC CAWQGAGLAKNIQYF
. . TRBJ1-4 TRBV4-3 TGCGCCAGCAGCCAAGATCCCCGGGGCTCAACTAATGAAAAACTGTTTTTT CASSQDPRGSTNEKLFF
medium-sized TRBD1 TRBJ1-5 TRBV4-3 TGCGCCAGCAGCCCCGACAGGGGAAGCAATCAGCCCCAGCATTTT CASSPDRGSNQPQHF
once . TRBJ1-1 TRBV5-4 TGTGCCAGCAGCTTGAGGGGGAACACTGAAGCTTTCTTT CASSLRGNTEAFF
few . TRBJ2-6 TRBV15 TGTGCCACCAGCAGTGTAACAGGGACTGGGGCCAACGTCCTGACTTTC CATSSVTGTGANVLTF
. TRBD1 TRBJ2-5 TRBV11-2 TGTGCCAGCAGCTCGACCTCTACAGGGGCCACTGCCCAGTACTTC CASSSTSTGATAQYF
. TRBD1 TRBJ1-1 TRBV7-2 TGTGCCAGCAGCACCAGGGGGGGCACTGAAGCTTTCTTT CASSTRGGTEAFF
. TRBD1 TRBJ1-1 TRBV7-6 TGTGCCAGCAGCGTAACAGGGGGCGCGGGGGGGGAAGCTTTCTTT CASSVTGGAGGEAFF
. . TRBJ1-2 TRBV6-5 TGTGCCAGCACCCAAGGAACTAATGCAGGGGCTGGCTACACCTTC CASTQGTNAGAGYTF
. TRBD2 TRBJ2-6 TRBV5-6 TGTGCCAGCAGCGGGGGGGGACCCCCTGGGGCCAACGTCCTGACTTTC CASSGGGPPGANVLTF
. . TRBJ1-2 TRBV28 TGTGCCAGCAGGCAACAGAGTAACTATGGCTACACCTTC CASRQQSNYGYTF
. . TRBJ1-1 TRBV7-9 TGTGCCAGCAGCTTAGCGCGGTTGACTGAAGCTTTCTTT CASSLARLTEAFF
. . TRBJ2-7 TRBV7-2 TGTGCCAGCAGCTTAAACACGTACTACGAGCAGTACTTC CASSLNTYYEQYF
. . TRBJ1-1 TRBV6-1 TGTGCCAGCAGTCTACTGCAGGGGAACACTGAAGCTTTCTTT CASSLLQGNTEAFF